This T cell receptor beta chain was profiled in a study of shared clonotypes between healthy human individuals. Profiling relied on immunoSEQ multiplex PCR, and the TCRdb table lists in-frame clones only, not all of them. The profile shows a few million clones, approximately 95% of them singletons. The germline V and J ends were trimmed by 7 bases and 1 base, with 7 bases remaining between them. There are 12 residues in the CDR3. Germline V gene sequence: CDR1 MNHNY, CDR2 SVGAGI (reference sequence). This TCR came from a man between 18 and 29 years old in good health. J is TRBJ1-2 and V is TRBV6-6; no definite D call. The specimen sequenced was naive CD4+ T cells sorted from blood. Subset noted: CD45RA+ positively selected. CDR3 protein: CASTNGNYGYTF. The CDR3 DNA reads as TGTGCCAGCACGAATGGTAACTATGGCTACACCTTC.